This TCR beta chain was found in a study of beta chain features in type 1 diabetes. The germline gives CDR1 KGHSH, CDR2 LQKENI. This CDR3 comprises 11 residues. V was clipped by 3 bases and J by 9 bases, with 8 bases between them. Reverse transcribing all isolated RNA meant expressed TCRB transcripts were sequenced. Repertoires were generated with immunoSEQ multiplex PCR, while TCRdb's copy carries only in-frame clones and drops some. The sample shows more than 140,000 clones, roughly 10% of them seen only once. In the case of this clone: Within the sample, other DNA sequences also encode this same CDR3.

This receptor was taken from a middle-aged woman in good health. The chain has TRBV18 and TRBJ2-5, with D maybe TRBD2 (5 bases). The sample comprised central memory CD4+ T cells from blood. The CDR3 DNA reads as TGTGCCAGCTCACCCCCCGGGGCCCAGTACTTC. It translates to CASSPPGAQYF.